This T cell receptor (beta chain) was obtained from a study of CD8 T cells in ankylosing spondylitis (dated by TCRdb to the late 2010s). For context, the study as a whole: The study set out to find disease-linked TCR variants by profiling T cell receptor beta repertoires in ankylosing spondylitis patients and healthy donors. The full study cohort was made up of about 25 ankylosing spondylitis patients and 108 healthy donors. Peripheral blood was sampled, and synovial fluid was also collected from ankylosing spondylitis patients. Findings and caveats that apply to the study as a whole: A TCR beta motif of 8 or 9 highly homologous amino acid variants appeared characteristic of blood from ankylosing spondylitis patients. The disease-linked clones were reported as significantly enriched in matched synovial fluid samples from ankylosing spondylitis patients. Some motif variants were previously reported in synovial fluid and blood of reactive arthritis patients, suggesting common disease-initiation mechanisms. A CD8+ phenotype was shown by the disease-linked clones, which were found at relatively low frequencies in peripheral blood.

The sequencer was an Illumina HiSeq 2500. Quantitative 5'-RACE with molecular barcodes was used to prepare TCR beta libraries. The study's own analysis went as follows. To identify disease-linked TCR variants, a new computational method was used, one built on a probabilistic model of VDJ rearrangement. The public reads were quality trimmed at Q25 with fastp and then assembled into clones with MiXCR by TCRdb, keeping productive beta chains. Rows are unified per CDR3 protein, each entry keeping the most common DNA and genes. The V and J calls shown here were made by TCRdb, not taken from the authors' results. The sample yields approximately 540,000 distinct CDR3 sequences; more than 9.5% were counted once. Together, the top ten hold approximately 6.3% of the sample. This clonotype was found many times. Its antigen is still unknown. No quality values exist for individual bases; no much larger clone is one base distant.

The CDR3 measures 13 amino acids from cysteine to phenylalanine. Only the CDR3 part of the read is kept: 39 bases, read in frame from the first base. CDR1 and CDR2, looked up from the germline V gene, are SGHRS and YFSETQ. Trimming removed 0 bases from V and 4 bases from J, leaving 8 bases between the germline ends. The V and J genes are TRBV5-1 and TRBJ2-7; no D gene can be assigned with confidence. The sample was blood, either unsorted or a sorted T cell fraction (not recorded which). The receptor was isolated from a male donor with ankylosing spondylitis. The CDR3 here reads CASSLAPQYEQYF. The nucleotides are TGCGCCAGCAGCTTGGCCCCCCAGTACGAGCAGTACTTC.